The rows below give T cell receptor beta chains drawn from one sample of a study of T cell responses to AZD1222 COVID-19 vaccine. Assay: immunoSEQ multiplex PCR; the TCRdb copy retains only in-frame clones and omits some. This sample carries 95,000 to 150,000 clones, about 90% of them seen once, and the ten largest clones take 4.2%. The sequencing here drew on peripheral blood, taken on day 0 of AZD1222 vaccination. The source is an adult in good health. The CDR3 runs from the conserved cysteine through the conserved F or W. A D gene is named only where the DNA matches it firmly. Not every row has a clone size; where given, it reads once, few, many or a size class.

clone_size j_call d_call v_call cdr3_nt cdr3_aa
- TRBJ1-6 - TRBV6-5 TGTGCCAGCAGCGCCCGAGGGGGGGATAATTCACCCCTCCACTTT CASSARGGDNSPLHF
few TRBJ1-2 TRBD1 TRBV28 TGTGCCAGCAGTCTACAGGGGGCGTGGGGCTACACCTTC CASSLQGAWGYTF
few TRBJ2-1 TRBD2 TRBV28 TGTGCCAGCAGTTCAATAGCGGGAGCCATTGACAATGAGCAGTTCTTC CASSSIAGAIDNEQFF
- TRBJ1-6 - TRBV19 TGTGCCAGTAGTATAGTAGGGGAGTGGTCACCCCTCCACTTT CASSIVGEWSPLHF
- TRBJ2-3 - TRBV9 TGTGCCAGCAGCCTCATACAGGACCGAGATACGCAGTATTTT CASSLIQDRDTQYF
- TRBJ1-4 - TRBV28 TGTGCCAGCAGTTTTGTTCAGGGCTTCGGTGAAAAACTGTTTTTT CASSFVQGFGEKLFF
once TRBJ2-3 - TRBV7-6 TGTGCCAGCAGCTTAGCTCCCCCGAGACAGGTTACTAGCACAGATACGCAGTATTTT CASSLAPPRQVTSTDTQYF
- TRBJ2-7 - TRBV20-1 TGCAGTGCTAGGACCGTGCCCGAGCAGTACTTC CSARTVPEQYF
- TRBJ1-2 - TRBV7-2 TGTGCCAGCAGCCGGATAACGGGGTTGATAGGGTCTGGCTACACCTTC CASSRITGLIGSGYTF
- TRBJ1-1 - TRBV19 TGTGCCAGTAGTATTAAAGTCTCGGGGAGTGAAGCTTTCTTT CASSIKVSGSEAFF
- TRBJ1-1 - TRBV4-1 TGCGCCAGCAGCCCCGATGTAGGGAGGAACACTGAAGCTTTCTTT CASSPDVGRNTEAFF
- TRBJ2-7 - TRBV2 TGTGCCAGCAGTGACCAATCCTACGAGCAGTACTTC CASSDQSYEQYF
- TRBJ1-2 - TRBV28 TGTGCCAGCAGTTTATGGAAGGGTCAAGTCGGGGGCTACACCTTC CASSLWKGQVGGYTF
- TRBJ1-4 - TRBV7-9 TGTGCCAGCAGCTTCGTTACAACTAATGAAAAACTGTTTTTT CASSFVTTNEKLFF